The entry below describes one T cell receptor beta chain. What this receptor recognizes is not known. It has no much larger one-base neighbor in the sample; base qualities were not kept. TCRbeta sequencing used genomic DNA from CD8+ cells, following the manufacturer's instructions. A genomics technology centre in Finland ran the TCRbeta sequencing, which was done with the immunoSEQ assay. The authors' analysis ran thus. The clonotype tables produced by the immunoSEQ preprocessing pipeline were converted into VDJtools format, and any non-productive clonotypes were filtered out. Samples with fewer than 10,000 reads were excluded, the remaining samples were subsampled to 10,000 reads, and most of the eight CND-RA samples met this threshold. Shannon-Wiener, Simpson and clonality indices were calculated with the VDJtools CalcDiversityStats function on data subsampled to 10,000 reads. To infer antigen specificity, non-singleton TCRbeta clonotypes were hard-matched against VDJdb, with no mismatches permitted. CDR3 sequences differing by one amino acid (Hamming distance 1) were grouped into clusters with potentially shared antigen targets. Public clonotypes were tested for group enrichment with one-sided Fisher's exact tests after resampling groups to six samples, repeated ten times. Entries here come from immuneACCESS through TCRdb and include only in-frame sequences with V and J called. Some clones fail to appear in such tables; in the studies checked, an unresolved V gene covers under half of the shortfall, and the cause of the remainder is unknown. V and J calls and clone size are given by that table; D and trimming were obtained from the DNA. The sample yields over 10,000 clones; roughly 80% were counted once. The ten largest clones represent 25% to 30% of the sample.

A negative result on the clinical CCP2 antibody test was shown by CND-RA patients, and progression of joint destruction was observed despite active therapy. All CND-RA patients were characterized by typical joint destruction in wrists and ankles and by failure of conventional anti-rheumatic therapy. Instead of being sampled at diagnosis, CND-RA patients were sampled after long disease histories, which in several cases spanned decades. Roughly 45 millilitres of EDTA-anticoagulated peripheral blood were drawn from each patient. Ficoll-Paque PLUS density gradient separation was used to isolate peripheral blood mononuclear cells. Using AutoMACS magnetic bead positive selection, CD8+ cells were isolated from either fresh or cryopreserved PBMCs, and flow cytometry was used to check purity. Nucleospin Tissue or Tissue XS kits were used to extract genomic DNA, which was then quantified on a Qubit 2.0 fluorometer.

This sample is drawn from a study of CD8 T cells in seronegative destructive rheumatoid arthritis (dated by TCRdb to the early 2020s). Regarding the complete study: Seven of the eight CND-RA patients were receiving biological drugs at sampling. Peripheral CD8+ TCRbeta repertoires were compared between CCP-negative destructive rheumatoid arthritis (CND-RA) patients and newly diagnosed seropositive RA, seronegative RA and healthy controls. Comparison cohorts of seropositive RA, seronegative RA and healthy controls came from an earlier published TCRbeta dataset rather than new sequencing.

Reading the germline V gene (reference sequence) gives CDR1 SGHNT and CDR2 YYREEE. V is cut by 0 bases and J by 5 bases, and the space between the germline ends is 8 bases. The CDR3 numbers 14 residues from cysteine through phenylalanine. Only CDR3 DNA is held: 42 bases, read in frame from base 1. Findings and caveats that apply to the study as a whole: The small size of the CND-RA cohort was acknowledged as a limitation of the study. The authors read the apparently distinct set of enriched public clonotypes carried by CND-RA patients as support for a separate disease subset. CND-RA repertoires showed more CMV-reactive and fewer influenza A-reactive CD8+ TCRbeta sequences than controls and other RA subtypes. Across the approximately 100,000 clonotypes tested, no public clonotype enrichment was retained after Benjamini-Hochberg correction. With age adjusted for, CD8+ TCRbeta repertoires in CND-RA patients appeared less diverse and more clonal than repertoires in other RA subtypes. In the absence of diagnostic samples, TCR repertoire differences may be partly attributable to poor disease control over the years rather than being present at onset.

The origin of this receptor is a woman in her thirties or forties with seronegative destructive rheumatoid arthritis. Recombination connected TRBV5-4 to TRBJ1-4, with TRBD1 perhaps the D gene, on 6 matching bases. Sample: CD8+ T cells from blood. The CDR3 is CASSLDQGNEKLFF. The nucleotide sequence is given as TGTGCCAGCAGCTTGGACCAGGGGAATGAAAAACTGTTTTTT.